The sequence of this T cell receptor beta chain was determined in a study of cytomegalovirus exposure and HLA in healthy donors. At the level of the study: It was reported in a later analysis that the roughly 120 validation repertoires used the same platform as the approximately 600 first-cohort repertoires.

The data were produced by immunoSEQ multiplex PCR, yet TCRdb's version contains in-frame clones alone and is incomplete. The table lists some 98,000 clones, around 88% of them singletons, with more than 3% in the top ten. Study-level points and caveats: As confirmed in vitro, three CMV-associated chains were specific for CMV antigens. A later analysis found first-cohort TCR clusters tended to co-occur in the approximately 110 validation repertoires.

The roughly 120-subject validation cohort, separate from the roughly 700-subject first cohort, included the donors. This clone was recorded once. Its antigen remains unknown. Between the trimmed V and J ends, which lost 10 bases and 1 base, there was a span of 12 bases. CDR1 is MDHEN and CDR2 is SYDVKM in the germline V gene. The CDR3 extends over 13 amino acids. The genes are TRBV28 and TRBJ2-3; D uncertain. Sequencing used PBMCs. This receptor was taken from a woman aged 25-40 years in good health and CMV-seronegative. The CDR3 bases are TGTGCCACCCAAGCCTCCGGCACAGATACGCAGTATTTT. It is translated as CATQASGTDTQYF.